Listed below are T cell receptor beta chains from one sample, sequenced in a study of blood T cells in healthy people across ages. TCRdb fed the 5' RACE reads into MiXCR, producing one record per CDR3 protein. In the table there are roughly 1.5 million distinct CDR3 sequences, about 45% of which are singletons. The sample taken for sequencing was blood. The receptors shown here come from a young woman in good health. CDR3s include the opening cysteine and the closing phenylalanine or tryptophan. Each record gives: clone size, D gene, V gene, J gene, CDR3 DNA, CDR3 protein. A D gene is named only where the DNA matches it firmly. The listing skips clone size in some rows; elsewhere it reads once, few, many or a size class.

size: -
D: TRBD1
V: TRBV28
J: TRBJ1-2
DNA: TGTGCCAGCAGAACCTACAGGGGGAGAAGCTATGGCTACACCTTC
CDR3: CASRTYRGRSYGYTF

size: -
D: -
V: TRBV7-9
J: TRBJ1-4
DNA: TGTGCCAGCAGCTTCCAGGGGAGACATGAAAAACTGTTTTTT
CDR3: CASSFQGRHEKLFF

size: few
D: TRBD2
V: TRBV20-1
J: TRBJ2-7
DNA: TGCAGTGCTAGTCGGCTAGCGGTATACAATGAGCAGTACTTC
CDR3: CSASRLAVYNEQYF

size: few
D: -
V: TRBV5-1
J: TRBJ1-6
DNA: TGCGCCAGCAGCTTGGACAGCAGTCCTTCACCCCTCCACTTT
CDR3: CASSLDSSPSPLHF

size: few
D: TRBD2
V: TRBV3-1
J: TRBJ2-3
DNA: TGTGCCAGCAGCCCACTAGCGGGCCCGGAAGATACGCAGTATTTT
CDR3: CASSPLAGPEDTQYF

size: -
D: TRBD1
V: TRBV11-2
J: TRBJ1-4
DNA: TGTGCCAGCAGCTTAATATCAGGGGGACGTGAAAAACTGTTTTTT
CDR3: CASSLISGGREKLFF

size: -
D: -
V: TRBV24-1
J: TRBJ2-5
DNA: TGTGCCACCAGTAACCCCCAGGGGTCGGGCAATGAGCAGTACTTC
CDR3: CATSNPQGSGNEQYF

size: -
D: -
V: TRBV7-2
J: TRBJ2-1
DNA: TGTGCCAGCAGACTCCTAGACGGGAGCTCCTACAATGAGCAGTTCTTC
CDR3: CASRLLDGSSYNEQFF

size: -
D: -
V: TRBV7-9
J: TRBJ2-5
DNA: TGTGCCAGCAGCTCTGAGCAGTACTTC
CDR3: CASSSEQYF

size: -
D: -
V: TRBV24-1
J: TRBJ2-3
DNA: TGTGCCACCAGTGAGGGGGGGGCCTTAGATACGCAGTATTTT
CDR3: CATSEGGALDTQYF

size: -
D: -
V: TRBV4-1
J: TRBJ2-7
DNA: TGCGCCAGCAGCCACGAGGGGGGCACCTACGAGCAGTACTTC
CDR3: CASSHEGGTYEQYF

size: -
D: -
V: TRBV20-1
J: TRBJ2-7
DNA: TGCAGTGGGAGTGTTGGGTGGAACAATGAGCAGTACTTC
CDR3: CSGSVGWNNEQYF

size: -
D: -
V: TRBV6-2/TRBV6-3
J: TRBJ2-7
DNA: TGTGCCGGCAGCCGACTAGTTCGCGAGCAGTACTTC
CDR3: CAGSRLVREQYF

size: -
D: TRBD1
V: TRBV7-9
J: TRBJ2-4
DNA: TGTGCCAGCAGCGACACTCGGACCCAGGGGGAAAACATTCAGTACTTC
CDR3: CASSDTRTQGENIQYF

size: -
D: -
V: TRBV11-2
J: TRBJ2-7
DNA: TGTGCCAGCAGCCCCGGGATAGCTCCCTCCTACGAGCAGTACTTC
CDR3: CASSPGIAPSYEQYF

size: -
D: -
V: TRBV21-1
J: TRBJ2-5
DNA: TGTGCCAGCAGCAGCTTAAGGACTAGCGTAGGGGATGAGCAGTACTTC
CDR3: CASSSLRTSVGDEQYF

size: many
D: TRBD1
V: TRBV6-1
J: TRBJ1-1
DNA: TGCGCCAGCAGAGGACAGGGGGACACTGAAGCTTTCTTT
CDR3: CASRGQGDTEAFF

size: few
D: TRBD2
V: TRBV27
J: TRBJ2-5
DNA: TGTGCCAGCAGTTTATCGTACCCTAGCGGGGGGGCAACACAAGAGACCCAGTACTTC
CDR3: CASSLSYPSGGATQETQYF

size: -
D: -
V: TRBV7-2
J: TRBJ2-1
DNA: TGTGCCAGCAGCTTAGGGGGGGCCTTTATCAATGAGCGGTTCTTC
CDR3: CASSLGGAFINERFF

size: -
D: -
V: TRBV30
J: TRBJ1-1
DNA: TGTGCCTGGAGTGTCTCTAACACTGAAGCTTTCTTT
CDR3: CAWSVSNTEAFF

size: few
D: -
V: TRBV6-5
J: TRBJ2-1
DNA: TGTGCCAGCAGTTACTCCGGACAAAAATACAATGAGCAGTTCTTC
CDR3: CASSYSGQKYNEQFF

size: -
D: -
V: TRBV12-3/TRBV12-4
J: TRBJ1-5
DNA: TGTGCCAGCAGTGTTTCGGGGCAGAACAGCAATCGGCCCCAGCATTTT
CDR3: CASSVSGQNSNRPQHF

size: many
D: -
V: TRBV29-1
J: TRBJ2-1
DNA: TGCAGCGTTGAGGTCCACAATGAGCAGTTCTTC
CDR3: CSVEVHNEQFF

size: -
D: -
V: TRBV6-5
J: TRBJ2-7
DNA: TGTGCCAGCACCCCCAAAAGAGGTTACGAGCAGTACTTC
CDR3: CASTPKRGYEQYF

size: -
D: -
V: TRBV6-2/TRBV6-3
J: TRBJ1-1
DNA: TGTGCCAGCAGTCCCAGGGATCGGACTGAAGCTTTCTTT
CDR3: CASSPRDRTEAFF

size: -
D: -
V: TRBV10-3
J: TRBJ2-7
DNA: TGTGCCATCAGGACCGGGGAATTTCACTACGAGCAGTACTTC
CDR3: CAIRTGEFHYEQYF

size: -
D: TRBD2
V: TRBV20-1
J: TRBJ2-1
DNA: TGCAGTGCTATCTCCCCGCGGGAGTCCTACAATGAGCAGTTCTTC
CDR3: CSAISPRESYNEQFF

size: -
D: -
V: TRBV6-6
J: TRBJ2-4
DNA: TGTGCCAGCACTAAACAGAACGACGGCCAGTACTTC
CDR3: CASTKQNDGQYF

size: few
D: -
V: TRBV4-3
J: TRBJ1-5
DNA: TGCGCCAGCAGCCAAGATCCTCCGGACGGACTCCATCAGCCCCAGCATTTT
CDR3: CASSQDPPDGLHQPQHF

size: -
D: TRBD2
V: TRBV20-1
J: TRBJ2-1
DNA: TGCAGTGCTGGGAGGGCTCTCAGCTCCTACAATGAGCAGTTCTTC
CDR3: CSAGRALSSYNEQFF

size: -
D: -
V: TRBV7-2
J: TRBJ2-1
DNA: TGTGCCAGCAGCCCCCGATATGGGCAGAGGGGTGAGCAGTTCTTC
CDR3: CASSPRYGQRGEQFF

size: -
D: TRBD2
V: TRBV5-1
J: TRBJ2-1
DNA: TGCGCCAGCAGCTCACAGACTAGCGGGATGGCCTCTGGTAATGAGCAGTTCTTC
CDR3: CASSSQTSGMASGNEQFF

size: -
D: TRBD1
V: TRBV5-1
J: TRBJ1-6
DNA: TGCGCCAGCAGCTTAACCGGGACAGTAAGCTCCTATAATTCACCCCTCCACTTT
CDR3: CASSLTGTVSSYNSPLHF

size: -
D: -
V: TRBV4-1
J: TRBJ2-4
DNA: TGCGCCAGCAGCCAACTAGCAGTCCTAGCCAAAAACATTCAGTACTTC
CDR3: CASSQLAVLAKNIQYF

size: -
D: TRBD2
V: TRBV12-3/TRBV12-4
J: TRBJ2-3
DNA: TGTGCCAGCAGCCCCCCCGGGACTAGCGGGAGCACAGATACGCAGTATTTT
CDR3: CASSPPGTSGSTDTQYF

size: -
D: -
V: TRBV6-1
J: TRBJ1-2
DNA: TGTGCCAGCACCCCCGGGACCGGTGGCTACACCTTC
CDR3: CASTPGTGGYTF

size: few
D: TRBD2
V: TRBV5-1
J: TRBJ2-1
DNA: TGCGCCAGCAGCTTCGGGCGGGGGGGCCTCAATGAGCAGTTCTTC
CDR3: CASSFGRGGLNEQFF

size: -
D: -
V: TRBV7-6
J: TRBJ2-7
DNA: TGTGCCGGCAGCTTTTCGACTGACGCGGGACTGGTCTACGAGCAGTACTTC
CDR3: CAGSFSTDAGLVYEQYF

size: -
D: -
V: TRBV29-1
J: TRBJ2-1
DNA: TGCAGCGTGTCCGGGACGTTTAACTCCTACAATGAGCAGTTCTTC
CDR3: CSVSGTFNSYNEQFF

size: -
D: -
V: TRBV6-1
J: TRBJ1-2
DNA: TGTGCCAGCTCTAGATTGACCGATTCGGAGGGGGGCTACACCTTC
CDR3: CASSRLTDSEGGYTF

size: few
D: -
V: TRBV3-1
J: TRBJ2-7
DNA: TGTGCCAGAATAGACCTCGATACCTACGAGCAGTACTTC
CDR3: CARIDLDTYEQYF

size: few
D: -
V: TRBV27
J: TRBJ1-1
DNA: TGTGCCAGCGGTAGGATCACCATGAACACTGAAGCTTTCTTT
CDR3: CASGRITMNTEAFF

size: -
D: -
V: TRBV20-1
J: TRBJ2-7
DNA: TGCAGTGCTCCCCCCCCGGGACTCCTCTACGAGCAGTACTTC
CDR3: CSAPPPGLLYEQYF

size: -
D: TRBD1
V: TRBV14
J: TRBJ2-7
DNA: TGTGCCAGCAGCCGAAGGCCAAGGGGGCCATCCTACGAGCAGTGCTTC
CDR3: CASSRRPRGPSYEQCF

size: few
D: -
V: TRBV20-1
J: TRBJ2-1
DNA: TGCAGTGTGGGACCATACAATGAGCAGTTCTTC
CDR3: CSVGPYNEQFF

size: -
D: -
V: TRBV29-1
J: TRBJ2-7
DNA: TGCAGCGTTGCGACCAACAATGAGCAGTACTTC
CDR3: CSVATNNEQYF

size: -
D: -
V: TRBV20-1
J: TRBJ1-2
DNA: TGCAGTGCTACCAAGGACAGCACTTCTATGGGCTACACCTTC
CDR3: CSATKDSTSMGYTF

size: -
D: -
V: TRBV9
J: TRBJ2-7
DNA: TGTGCCAGCAGCGTCACAGAAACCTACGAGCAGTACTTC
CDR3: CASSVTETYEQYF